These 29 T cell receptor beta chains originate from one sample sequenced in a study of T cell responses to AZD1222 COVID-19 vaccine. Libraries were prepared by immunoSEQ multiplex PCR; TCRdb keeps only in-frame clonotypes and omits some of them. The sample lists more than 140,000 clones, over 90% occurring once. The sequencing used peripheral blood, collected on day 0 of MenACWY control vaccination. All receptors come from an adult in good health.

CDR3 coding DNA: TGCGCCAGCAGCTTGGAGGGAGGGGGCGACGCAACTAATGAAAAACTGTTTTTT. This encodes CASSLEGGGDATNEKLFF. V is TRBV5-1 and J is TRBJ1-4; TRBD1 matches at 7 bases. The germline CDR1 and CDR2 sequences are SGHRS and YFSETQ. The CDR3 sequence is 18 residues long. With V trimmed by 0 bases and J by 0 bases, 8 bases remained unmatched.

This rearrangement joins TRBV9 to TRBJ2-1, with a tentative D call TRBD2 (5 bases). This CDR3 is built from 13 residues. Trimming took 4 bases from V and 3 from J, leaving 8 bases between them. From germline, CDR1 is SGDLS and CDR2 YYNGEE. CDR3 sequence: CASSFRDYNEQFF. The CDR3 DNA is TGTGCCAGCAGCTTCCGGGACTACAATGAGCAGTTCTTC.

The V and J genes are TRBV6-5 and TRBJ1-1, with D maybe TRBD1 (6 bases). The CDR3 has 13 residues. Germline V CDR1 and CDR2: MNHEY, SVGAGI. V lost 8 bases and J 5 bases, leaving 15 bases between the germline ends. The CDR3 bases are TGTGCCAGCGGGGGGGCTCAAGGGACTGAAGCTTTCTTT. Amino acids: CASGGAQGTEAFF.

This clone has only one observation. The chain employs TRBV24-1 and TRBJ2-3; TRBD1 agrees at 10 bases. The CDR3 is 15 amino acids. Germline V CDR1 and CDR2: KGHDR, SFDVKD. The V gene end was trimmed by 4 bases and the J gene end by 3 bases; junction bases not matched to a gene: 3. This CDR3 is CATSDRDRGTDTQYF. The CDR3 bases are TGTGCCACCAGTGACCGGGACAGGGGAACAGATACGCAGTATTTT.

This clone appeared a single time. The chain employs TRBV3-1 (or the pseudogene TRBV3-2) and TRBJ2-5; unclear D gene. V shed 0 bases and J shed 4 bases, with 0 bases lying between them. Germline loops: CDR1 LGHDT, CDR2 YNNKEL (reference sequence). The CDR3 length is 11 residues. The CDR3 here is CASSQEETQYF. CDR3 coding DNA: TGTGCCAGCAGCCAAGAAGAGACCCAGTACTTC.

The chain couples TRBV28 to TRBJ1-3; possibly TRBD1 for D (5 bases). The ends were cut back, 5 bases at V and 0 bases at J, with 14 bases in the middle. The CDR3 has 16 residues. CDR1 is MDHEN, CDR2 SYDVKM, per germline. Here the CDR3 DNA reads TGTGCCAGCAGTCCCGGGGGTATCTCCTCTGGAAACACCATATATTTT. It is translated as CASSPGGISSGNTIYF.

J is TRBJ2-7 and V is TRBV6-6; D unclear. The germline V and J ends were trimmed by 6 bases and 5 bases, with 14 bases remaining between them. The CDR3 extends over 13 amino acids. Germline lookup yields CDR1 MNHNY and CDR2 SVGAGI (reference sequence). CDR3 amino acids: CASSLTTGHEQYF. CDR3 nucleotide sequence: TGTGCCAGCAGCTTAACTACTGGCCACGAGCAGTACTTC.

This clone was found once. CDR3 DNA sequence: TGTGCCAGCAGATTCCGTGGCTACACCTTC. Its protein product is CASRFRGYTF. This sequence joins TRBV28 and TRBJ1-2; D call uncertain. Looked up from germline, CDR1 is MDHEN and CDR2 is SYDVKM. The ends were cut back, 6 bases at V and 7 bases at J, with 6 bases in the middle. This CDR3 region has 10 residues.

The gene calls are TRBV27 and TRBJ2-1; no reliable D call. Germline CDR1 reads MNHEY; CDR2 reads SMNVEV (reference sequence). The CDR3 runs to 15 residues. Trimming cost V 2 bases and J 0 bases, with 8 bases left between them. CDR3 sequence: CASSLGLSSYNEQFF. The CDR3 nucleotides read TGTGCCAGCAGTTTAGGGCTTAGCTCCTACAATGAGCAGTTCTTC.

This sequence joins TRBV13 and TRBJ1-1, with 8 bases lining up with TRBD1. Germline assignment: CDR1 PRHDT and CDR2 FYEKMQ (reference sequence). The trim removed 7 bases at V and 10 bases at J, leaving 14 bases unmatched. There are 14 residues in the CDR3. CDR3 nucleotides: TGTGCCAGCACGGGGACAGGACTTAGAGGGGCAGCTTTCTTT. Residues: CASTGTGLRGAAFF.

The DNA for the CDR3 is TGTGCCAGCAGTTCGGGACAGGGAGGCGAAAAACTGTTTTTT. Protein: CASSSGQGGEKLFF. The V gene is TRBV28, the J gene TRBJ1-4, with 9 bases fitting TRBD1. Germline trimming cut 4 bases from V and 8 bases from J; bases unmatched to any gene: 5. The length of the CDR3 is 14 residues. Germline V gives CDR1 MDHEN, CDR2 SYDVKM.

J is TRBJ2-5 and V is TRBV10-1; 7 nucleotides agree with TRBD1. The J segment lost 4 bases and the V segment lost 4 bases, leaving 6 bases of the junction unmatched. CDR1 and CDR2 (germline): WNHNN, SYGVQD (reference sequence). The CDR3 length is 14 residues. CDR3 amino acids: CASSGGGSGETQYF. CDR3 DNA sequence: TGCGCCAGCAGTGGAGGGGGCAGTGGAGAGACCCAGTACTTC.

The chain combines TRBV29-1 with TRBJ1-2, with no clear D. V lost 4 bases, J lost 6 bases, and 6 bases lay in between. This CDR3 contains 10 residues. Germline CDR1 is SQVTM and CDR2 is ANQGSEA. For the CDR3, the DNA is TGCAGCGTTGTTCGGGATGGCTACACCTTC. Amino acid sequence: CSVVRDGYTF.

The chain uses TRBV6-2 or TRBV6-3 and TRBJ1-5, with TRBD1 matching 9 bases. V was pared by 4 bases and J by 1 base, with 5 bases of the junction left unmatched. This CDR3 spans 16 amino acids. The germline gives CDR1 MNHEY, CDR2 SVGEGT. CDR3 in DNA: TGTGCCAGCAGTTTCGCTGACAGGGGGAGCAATCAGCCCCAGCATTTT. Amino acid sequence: CASSFADRGSNQPQHF.

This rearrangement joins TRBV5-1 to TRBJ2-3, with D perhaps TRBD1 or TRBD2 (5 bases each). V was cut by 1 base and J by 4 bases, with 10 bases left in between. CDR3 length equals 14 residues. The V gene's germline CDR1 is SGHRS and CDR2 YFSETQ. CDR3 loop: CASSLSGPADTQYF. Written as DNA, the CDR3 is TGCGCCAGCAGCTTGTCGGGGCCGGCAGATACGCAGTATTTT.

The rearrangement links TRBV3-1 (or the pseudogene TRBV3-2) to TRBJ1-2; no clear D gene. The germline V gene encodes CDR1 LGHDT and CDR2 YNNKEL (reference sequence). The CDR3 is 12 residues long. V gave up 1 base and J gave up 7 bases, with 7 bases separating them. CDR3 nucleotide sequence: TGTGCCAGCAGCCAAGGGGGTTTTGGCTACACCTTC. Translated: CASSQGGFGYTF.

CDR3 in DNA: TGTGCCAGCTCACCGAGGCCAGTAAATTCAAACACCATATATTTT. Amino acid sequence: CASSPRPVNSNTIYF. The chain links TRBV18 to TRBJ1-3; D ambiguous. Germline CDR1 and CDR2: KGHSH and LQKENI. This CDR3 spans 15 amino acids. V was cut by 3 bases and J by 6 bases, with 15 bases left in between.

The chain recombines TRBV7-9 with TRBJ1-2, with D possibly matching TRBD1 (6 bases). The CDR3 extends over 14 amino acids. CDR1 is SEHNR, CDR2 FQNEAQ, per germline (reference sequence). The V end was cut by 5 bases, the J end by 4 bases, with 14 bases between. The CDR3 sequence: CASSKTGLIYGYTF. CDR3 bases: TGTGCCAGCAGCAAGACAGGACTCATCTATGGCTACACCTTC.

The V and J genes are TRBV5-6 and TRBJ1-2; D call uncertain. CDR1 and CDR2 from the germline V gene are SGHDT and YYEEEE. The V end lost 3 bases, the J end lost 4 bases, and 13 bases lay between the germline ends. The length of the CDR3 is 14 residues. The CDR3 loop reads CASSSAGQIYGYTF. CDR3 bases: TGTGCCAGCAGCTCCGCCGGGCAGATCTATGGCTACACCTTC.

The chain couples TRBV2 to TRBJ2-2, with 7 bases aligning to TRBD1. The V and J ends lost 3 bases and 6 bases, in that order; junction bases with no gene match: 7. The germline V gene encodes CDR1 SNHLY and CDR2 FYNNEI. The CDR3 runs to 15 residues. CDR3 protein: CASSERQGSAGELFF. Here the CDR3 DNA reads TGTGCCAGCAGTGAGCGACAGGGTAGTGCCGGGGAGCTGTTTTTT.

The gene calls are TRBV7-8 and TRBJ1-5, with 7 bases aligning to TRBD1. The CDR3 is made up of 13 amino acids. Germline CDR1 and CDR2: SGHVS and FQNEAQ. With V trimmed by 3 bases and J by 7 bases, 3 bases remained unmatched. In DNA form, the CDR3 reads TGTGCCAGCAGCTTGCAGGGGGAACAGCCCCAGCATTTT. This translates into CASSLQGEQPQHF.

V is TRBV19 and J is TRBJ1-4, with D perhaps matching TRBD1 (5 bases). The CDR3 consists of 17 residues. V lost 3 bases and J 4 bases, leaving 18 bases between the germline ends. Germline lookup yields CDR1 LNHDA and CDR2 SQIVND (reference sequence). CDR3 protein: CASSIPTGDRLNEKLFF. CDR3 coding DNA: TGTGCCAGTAGTATTCCCACCGGGGACCGCCTTAATGAAAAACTGTTTTTT.

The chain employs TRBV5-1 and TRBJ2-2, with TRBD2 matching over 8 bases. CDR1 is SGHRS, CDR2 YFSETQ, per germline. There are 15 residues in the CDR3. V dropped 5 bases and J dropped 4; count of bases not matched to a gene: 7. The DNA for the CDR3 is TGCGCCAGCAGTGATACGGGAGGGCCCACCGGGGAGCTGTTTTTT. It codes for CASSDTGGPTGELFF.

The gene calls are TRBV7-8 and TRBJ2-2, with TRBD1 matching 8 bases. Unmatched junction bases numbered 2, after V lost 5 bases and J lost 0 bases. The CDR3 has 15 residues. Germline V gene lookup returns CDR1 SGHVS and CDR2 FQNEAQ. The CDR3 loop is CASSLDRANTGELFF. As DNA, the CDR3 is TGTGCCAGCAGCCTGGACAGGGCGAACACCGGGGAGCTGTTTTTT. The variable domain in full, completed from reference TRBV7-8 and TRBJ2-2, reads GAGVSQSPRYKVAKRGQDVALRCDPISGHVSLFWYQQALGQGPEFLTYFQNEAQLDKSGLPSDRFFAERPEGSVSTLKIQRTQQEDSAVYLCASSLDRANTGELFFGEGSRLTVL.

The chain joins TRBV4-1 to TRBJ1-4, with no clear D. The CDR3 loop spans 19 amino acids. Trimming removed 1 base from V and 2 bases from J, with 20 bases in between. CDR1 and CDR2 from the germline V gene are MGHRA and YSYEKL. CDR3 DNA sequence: TGCGCCAGCAGCCAAGTCCCAGACATCAGATTTGGGACTAATGAAAAACTGTTTTTT. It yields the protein CASSQVPDIRFGTNEKLFF.

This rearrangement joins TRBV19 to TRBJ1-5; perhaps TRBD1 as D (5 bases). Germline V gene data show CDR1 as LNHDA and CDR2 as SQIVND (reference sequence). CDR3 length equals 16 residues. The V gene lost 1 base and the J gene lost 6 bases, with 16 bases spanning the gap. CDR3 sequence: CASSIGDVRVGQPQHF. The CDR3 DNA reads TGTGCCAGTAGTATAGGGGACGTCAGGGTTGGTCAGCCCCAGCATTTT.

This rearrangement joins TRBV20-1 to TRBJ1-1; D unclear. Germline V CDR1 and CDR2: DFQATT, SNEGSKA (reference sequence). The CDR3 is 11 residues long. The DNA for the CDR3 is TGCAGCGCCTCTCCTTACACTGAAGCTTTCTTT. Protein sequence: CSASPYTEAFF.

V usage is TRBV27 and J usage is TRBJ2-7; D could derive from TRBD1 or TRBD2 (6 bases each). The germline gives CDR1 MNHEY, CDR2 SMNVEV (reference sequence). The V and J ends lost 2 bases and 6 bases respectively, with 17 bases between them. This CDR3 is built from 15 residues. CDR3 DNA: TGTGCCAGCAGTTTAGGAGGTTTTGGAGGGGGCGAGCAGTACTTC. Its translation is CASSLGGFGGGEQYF.

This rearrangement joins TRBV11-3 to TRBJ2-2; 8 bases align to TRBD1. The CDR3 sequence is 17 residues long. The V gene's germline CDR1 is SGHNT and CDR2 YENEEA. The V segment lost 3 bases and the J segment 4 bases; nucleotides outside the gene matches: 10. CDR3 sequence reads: CASSFSAGGNPTGELFF. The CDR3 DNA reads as TGTGCCAGCAGCTTCTCGGCAGGGGGCAATCCCACCGGGGAGCTGTTTTTT.